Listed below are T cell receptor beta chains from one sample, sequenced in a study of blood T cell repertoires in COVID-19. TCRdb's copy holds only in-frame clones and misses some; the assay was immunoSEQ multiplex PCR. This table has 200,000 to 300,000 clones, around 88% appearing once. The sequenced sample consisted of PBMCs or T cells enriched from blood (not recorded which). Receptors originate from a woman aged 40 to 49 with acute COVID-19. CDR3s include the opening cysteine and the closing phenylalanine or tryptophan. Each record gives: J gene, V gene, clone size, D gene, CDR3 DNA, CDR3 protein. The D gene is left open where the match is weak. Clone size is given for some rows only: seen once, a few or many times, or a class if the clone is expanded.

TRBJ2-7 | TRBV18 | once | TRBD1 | TGTGCCAGCTCGGGCCGGGACAGCCTATCCTACGAGCAGTACTTC | CASSGRDSLSYEQYF
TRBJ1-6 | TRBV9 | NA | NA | TGTGCCAGCAGCGTTCAGGGACAAAGGAATTCACCCCTCCACTTT | CASSVQGQRNSPLHF
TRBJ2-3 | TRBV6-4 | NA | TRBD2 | TGTGCCAGCAGTGACGAGCTAGCGGGAGGGTATACGCAGTATTTT | CASSDELAGGYTQYF
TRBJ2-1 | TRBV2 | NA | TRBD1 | TGTGCCAGCAAAGAGACAGGGGTCGATGAGCAGTTCTTC | CASKETGVDEQFF
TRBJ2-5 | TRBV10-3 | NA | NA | TGTGCCATCAGTGGAAGTGGAGCGGAGACCCAGTACTTC | CAISGSGAETQYF
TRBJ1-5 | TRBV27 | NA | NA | TGTGCCAGCAGCCTACAGGGCCCCAATCAGCCCCAGCATTTT | CASSLQGPNQPQHF
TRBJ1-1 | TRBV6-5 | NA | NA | TGTGCCAGCAGTTACGAGAGGAACACTGAAGCTTTCTTT | CASSYERNTEAFF
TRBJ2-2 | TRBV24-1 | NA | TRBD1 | TGTGCCACCAGTGATTTCGACCCCGGGACAGGGTTAGTCGGGAACACCGGGGAGCTGTTTTTT | CATSDFDPGTGLVGNTGELFF
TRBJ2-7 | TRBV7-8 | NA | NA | TGTGCCAGCAGCTTGCTTAACGCGGATCGCGAGCAGTACTTC | CASSLLNADREQYF
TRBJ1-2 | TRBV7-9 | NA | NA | TGTGCCAGCACCTCGGGATTTATAGACTATGGCTACACCTTC | CASTSGFIDYGYTF
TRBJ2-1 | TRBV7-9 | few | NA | TGTGCCAGCAGGAGCGAGTACAATGAGCAGTTCTTC | CASRSEYNEQFF
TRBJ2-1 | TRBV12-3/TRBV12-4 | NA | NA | TGTGCCAGCAGTTTTACAGGGCTGGAGCAGTTCTTC | CASSFTGLEQFF
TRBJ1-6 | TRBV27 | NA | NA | TGTGCCAGCAGTTGGGGGGGCAGGAACATCTATAATTCACCCCTCCACTTT | CASSWGGRNIYNSPLHF
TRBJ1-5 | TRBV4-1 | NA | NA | TGCGCCAGCAGCCTTTCAGGACAGCTCAATCAGCCCCAGCATTTT | CASSLSGQLNQPQHF